The 18 T cell receptor beta chains below were found in one sample sequenced in a study of ipilimumab plus nivolumab after autologous stem cell transplantation. Generated by immunoSEQ multiplex PCR, the TCRdb table keeps only in-frame clones and is missing some. Of about 40,000 clones listed, roughly 92% were seen once; the top ten hold 0.75% to 1%. Sequences were derived from PBMCs, sampled in a trial of ipilimumab plus nivolumab as post-transplant consolidation. Receptor source: a male donor with multiple myeloma.

This clone was recorded a few times. The chain links TRBV27 to TRBJ1-5; maybe TRBD1 (5 bases). The germline V gene encodes CDR1 MNHEY and CDR2 SMNVEV (reference sequence). Between the trimmed V and J ends, which lost 3 bases and 0 bases, there was a span of 9 bases. The CDR3 length is 15 residues. CDR3 nucleotide sequence: TGTGCCAGCAGTTTCCAGGGCTATAGCAATCAGCCCCAGCATTTT. Its translation is CASSFQGYSNQPQHF.

The J gene is TRBJ2-3, the V gene TRBV28; D might be TRBD1 (6 bases). The V end was cut by 10 bases, the J end by 0 bases, with 14 bases between. Germline CDR1 reads MDHEN; CDR2 reads SYDVKM. The CDR3 extends over 14 amino acids. The CDR3 spells CAILQGRSTDTQYF. The DNA for the CDR3 is TGTGCCATCTTACAGGGCAGGAGCACAGATACGCAGTATTTT.

The genes are TRBV7-2 and TRBJ2-2; D remains unclear. Trimming stripped 0 bases from V and 7 bases from J, with 12 bases between. The V gene's germline CDR1 is SGHTA and CDR2 FQGNSA. The CDR3 contains 15 residues. CDR3: CASSLASGLSGELFF. CDR3 in DNA: TGTGCCAGCAGCTTAGCCTCGGGCTTGAGCGGGGAGCTGTTTTTT.

The chain recombines TRBV5-1 with TRBJ1-2; D possibly corresponds to TRBD1 (6 bases). Per the germline V gene, CDR1 is SGHRS and CDR2 is YFSETQ. V was shortened by 6 bases and J by 6 bases, with 27 bases between the two germline ends. The CDR3 totals 17 residues. The DNA of the CDR3 is TGCGCCAGCAAAAGAGACGGGACAACCACTCCTCTCCATGGCTACACCTTC. Its translation is CASKRDGTTTPLHGYTF.

The genes are TRBV19 and TRBJ1-2; D is undetermined. Deletions cut 0 bases from V and 8 bases from J, with 4 bases between. The CDR3 contains 11 residues. CDR1 is LNHDA and CDR2 is SQIVND in the germline V gene (reference sequence). CDR3 DNA sequence: TGTGCCAGTAGTATAGATTTCGGCTACACCTTC. Its protein product is CASSIDFGYTF.

V and J are TRBV7-6 and TRBJ2-7, with D maybe TRBD2 (6 bases). CDR3 length: 16 residues. V was trimmed by 4 bases and J by 0 bases, leaving 16 bases between them. Germline V CDR1 and CDR2: SGHVS, FNYEAQ. The CDR3 loop is CASSSYTGLSSYEQYF. The CDR3 nucleotides read TGTGCCAGCAGCTCCTACACGGGACTTAGCTCCTACGAGCAGTACTTC.

Written as DNA, the CDR3 is TGTGCCAGCAGTTACTCTTTTAGCGGCACCTACGAGCAGTACTTC. It is translated as CASSYSFSGTYEQYF. V and J are TRBV6-5 and TRBJ2-7, with a tentative D call TRBD2 (6 bases). The germline V and J ends were trimmed by 0 bases and 2 bases, with 11 bases remaining between them. CDR1 is MNHEY and CDR2 is SVGAGI in the germline V gene. CDR3 length: 15 amino acids.

This chain links TRBV5-1 with TRBJ2-1; 11 nucleotides agree with TRBD1. Looked up from germline, CDR1 is SGHRS and CDR2 is YFSETQ. There are 16 residues in the CDR3. The trim removed 4 bases at V and 7 bases at J, leaving 10 bases unmatched. This chain's CDR3 is CASSPDGQGAWNEQFF. The DNA for the CDR3 is TGCGCCAGCAGCCCGGACGGACAGGGGGCTTGGAATGAGCAGTTCTTC.

The chain has TRBV15 and TRBJ2-7; 10 bases fit TRBD2. The trim removed 0 bases at V and 2 bases at J, leaving 4 bases unmatched. This CDR3 has 16 residues. CDR1 and CDR2 (germline): LNHNV, YYDKDF (reference sequence). CDR3 DNA sequence: TGTGCCACCAGCAGAGATAAAGGACTAGCGGCCTACGAGCAGTACTTC. The encoded protein is CATSRDKGLAAYEQYF.

The chain is built from TRBV7-2 and TRBJ2-1; D possibly corresponds to TRBD2 (7 bases). This CDR3 region has 13 residues. Germline-derived CDR1 and CDR2 are SGHTA and FQGNSA. V gave up 2 bases and J gave up 9 bases, with 11 bases separating them. The chain's CDR3 is CASSLRRGGEQFF. Written as DNA, the CDR3 is TGTGCCAGCAGCTTAAGGAGGGGGGGTGAGCAGTTCTTC.

V usage is TRBV7-2 and J usage is TRBJ2-3; 9 nucleotides line up with TRBD1. The CDR3 spans 18 residues. The germline CDR1 and CDR2 sequences are SGHTA and FQGNSA. V was clipped by 0 bases and J by 13 bases; unmatched bases: 20. The CDR3 here is CASSLAAAGTGNKHVKYF. DNA for the CDR3: TGTGCCAGCAGCTTAGCGGCAGCCGGGACAGGGAACAAGCACGTGAAGTATTTT.

The chain links TRBV27 to TRBJ2-1; 7 bases match TRBD2. From germline, CDR1 is MNHEY and CDR2 SMNVEV (reference sequence). The junction had 3 bases not matched to a gene; V was cut back by 2 bases and J by 2 bases. This CDR3 has 15 amino acids. The CDR3 bases are TGTGCCAGCAGTTTAGGCCTAGCGGCCTACAATGAGCAGTTCTTC. The encoded protein is CASSLGLAAYNEQFF.

This clone showed up just once. This chain uses TRBV19 with TRBJ2-5; no clear D gene. Looked up from germline, CDR1 is LNHDA and CDR2 is SQIVND (reference sequence). Trimming shortened V by 6 bases and J by 3 bases, and 8 bases separated the two germline ends. CDR3 size: 12 residues. CDR3 sequence: CASRAVKETQYF. CDR3 in DNA: TGTGCCAGTAGGGCTGTAAAAGAGACCCAGTACTTC.

Here the CDR3 reads CASSQGQNYEQYF. In DNA form, the CDR3 reads TGCGCCAGCAGCCAAGGACAGAACTACGAGCAGTACTTC. The chain links TRBV4-3 to TRBJ2-7; TRBD1 is a possible D gene (5 bases). The CDR3 extends over 13 amino acids. CDR1 is LGHNA and CDR2 is YSLEER in the germline V gene. The V and J ends lost 1 base and 3 bases respectively, with 7 bases between them.

The rearrangement links TRBV5-6 to TRBJ2-3; no firm D call. The germline V gene has CDR1 SGHDT and CDR2 YYEEEE. The V and J ends lost 3 bases and 4 bases respectively, with 9 bases between them. The CDR3 has 13 residues. The CDR3 region is CASSWAVPDTQYF. The DNA of the CDR3 is TGTGCCAGCAGCTGGGCGGTGCCAGATACGCAGTATTTT.

V and J are TRBV7-3 and TRBJ1-1; the D gene is possibly TRBD1 (5 bases). CDR3 length: 13 residues. The V gene's germline CDR1 is SGHTA and CDR2 FQGTGA. Trimming removed 5 bases at V and 4 bases at J, with 11 bases between. The chain's CDR3 is CASSPRGGTEAFF. CDR3 in DNA: TGTGCCAGCAGCCCGCGGGGGGGCACTGAAGCTTTCTTT.

This clone has only a few counts. The chain links TRBV2 to TRBJ1-2; D remains ambiguous. V was trimmed by 7 bases and J by 0 bases, leaving 9 bases between them. Looked up from germline, CDR1 is SNHLY and CDR2 is FYNNEI. CDR3 length equals 13 residues. As DNA, the CDR3 is TGTGCCAGCACAAGGATTCCTAACTATGGCTACACCTTC. Protein: CASTRIPNYGYTF.

CDR3 bases: TGTGCGGCGGGAGGAAGTGTCCACAATGAGCAGTTCTTC. Its protein is CAAGGSVHNEQFF. The chain uses TRBV19 and TRBJ2-1; 8 bases fit TRBD2. The V gene's germline CDR1 is LNHDA and CDR2 SQIVND (reference sequence). This CDR3 region has 13 residues. Filled out from reference TRBV19 and TRBJ2-1, the complete variable domain reads DGGITQSPKYLFRKEGQNVTLSCEQNLNHDAMYWYRQDPGQGLRLIYYSQIVNDFQKGDIAEGYSVSREKKESFPLTVTSAQKNPTAFYLCAAGGSVHNEQFFGPGTRLTVL.